The present T cell receptor (beta chain) was sequenced within a study of response to subunit inactivated influenza vaccine. Study results and limitations: Few additional T cells are recruited per seasonal influenza vaccination, authors suggested.

Concerning this clonotype itself: Antigen specificity is unknown.

TCRdb called the RT-PCR reads again in MiXCR, with one record for every CDR3 protein. The sample holds over 750,000 distinct CDR3 sequences; less than 25% are singletons and the top ten take about 9.4%. The sequence came from a man aged 50-59 years who received an inactivated influenza vaccine. The sample in question was PBMCs from blood, obtained roughly 5 days after vaccination.

CDR3 in amino acids: CASSLSQGPLSNQPQHF. In nucleotides, the CDR3 is TGTGCCAGCAGTCTTTCCCAGGGGCCGTTAAGCAATCAGCCCCAGCATTTT. The J gene is TRBJ1-5, the V gene TRBV6-1; D may be TRBD1 (6 bases). The ends were cut back, 5 bases at V and 1 base at J, with 18 bases in the middle. CDR3 length: 17 amino acids. Germline CDR1 and CDR2: MNHNS and SASEGT.